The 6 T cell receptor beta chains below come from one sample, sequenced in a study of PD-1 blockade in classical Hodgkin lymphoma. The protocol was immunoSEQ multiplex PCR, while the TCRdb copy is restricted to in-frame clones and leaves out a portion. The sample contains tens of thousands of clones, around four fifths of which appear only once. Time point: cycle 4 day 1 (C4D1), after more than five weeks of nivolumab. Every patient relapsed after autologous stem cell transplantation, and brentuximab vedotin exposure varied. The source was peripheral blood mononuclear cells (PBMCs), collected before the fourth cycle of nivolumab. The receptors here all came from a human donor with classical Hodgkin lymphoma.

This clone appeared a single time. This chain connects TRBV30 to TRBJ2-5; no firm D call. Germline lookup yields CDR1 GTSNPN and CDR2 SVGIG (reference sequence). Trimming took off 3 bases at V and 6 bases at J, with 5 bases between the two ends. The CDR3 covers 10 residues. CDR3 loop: CAWRRKTQYF. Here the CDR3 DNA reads TGTGCCTGGAGACGAAAGACCCAGTACTTC.

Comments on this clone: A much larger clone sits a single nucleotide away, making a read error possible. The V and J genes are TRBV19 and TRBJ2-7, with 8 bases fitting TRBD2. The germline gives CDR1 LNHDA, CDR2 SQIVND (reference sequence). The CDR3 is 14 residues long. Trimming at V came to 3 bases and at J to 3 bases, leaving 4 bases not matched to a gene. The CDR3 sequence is CASSMVAGGYEQYF. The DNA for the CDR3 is TGTGCCAGTAGTATGGTCGCGGGGGGCTACGAGCAGTACTTC.

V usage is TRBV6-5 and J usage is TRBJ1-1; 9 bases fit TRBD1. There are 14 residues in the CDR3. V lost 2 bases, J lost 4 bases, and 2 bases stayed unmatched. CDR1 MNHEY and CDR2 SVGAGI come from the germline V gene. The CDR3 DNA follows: TGTGCCAGCAGTTACGGGACAGGGTTCACTGAAGCTTTCTTT. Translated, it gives CASSYGTGFTEAFF.

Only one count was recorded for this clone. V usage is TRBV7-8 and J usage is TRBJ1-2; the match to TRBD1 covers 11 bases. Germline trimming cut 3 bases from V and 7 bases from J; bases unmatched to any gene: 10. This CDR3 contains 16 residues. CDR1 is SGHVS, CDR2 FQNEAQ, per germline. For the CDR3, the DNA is TGTGCCAGCAGCTTGACCCAGGACAGGGGGCGAGGTGGCTACACCTTC. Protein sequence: CASSLTQDRGRGGYTF. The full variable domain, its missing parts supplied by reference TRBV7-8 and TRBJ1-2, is GAGVSQSPRYKVAKRGQDVALRCDPISGHVSLFWYQQALGQGPEFLTYFQNEAQLDKSGLPSDRFFAERPEGSVSTLKIQRTQQEDSAVYLCASSLTQDRGRGGYTFGSGTRLTVV.

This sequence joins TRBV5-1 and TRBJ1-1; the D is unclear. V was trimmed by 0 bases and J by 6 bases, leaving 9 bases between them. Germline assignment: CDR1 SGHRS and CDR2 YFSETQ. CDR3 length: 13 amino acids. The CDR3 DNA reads TGCGCCAGCAGCTTGGCATCCGCCGCTGAAGCTTTCTTT. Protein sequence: CASSLASAAEAFF.

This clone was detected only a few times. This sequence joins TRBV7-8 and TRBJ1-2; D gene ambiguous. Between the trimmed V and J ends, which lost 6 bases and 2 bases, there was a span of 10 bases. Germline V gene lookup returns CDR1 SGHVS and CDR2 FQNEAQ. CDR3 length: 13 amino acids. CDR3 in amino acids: CASSREVNYGYTF. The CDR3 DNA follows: TGTGCCAGCAGTCGAGAGGTCAACTATGGCTACACCTTC.